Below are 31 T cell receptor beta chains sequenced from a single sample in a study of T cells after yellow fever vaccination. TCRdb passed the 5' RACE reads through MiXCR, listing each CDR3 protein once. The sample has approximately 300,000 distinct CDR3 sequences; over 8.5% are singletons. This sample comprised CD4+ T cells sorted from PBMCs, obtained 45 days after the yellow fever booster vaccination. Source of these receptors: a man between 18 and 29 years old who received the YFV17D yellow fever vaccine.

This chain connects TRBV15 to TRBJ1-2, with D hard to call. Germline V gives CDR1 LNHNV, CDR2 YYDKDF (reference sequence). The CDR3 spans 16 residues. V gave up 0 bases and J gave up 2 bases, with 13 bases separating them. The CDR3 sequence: CATSREKDGINYGYTF. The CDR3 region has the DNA TGTGCCACCAGCAGAGAGAAGGACGGAATCAACTATGGCTACACCTTC.

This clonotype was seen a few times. CDR3 protein: CASSSYRVSGYTF. The CDR3 region has the DNA TGTGCCAGCAGCTCGTACAGGGTGTCCGGCTACACCTTC. The V and J genes are TRBV7-2 and TRBJ1-2; perhaps TRBD1 as D (6 bases). Looked up from germline, CDR1 is SGHTA and CDR2 is FQGNSA. Trimming pared 4 bases from V and 8 bases from J, leaving 14 bases between. The CDR3 has 13 residues. Together with reference TRBV7-2 and TRBJ1-2, the CDR3 gives the full variable domain: GAGVSQSPSNKVTEKGKDVELRCDPISGHTALYWYRQSLGQGLEFLIYFQGNSAPDKSGLPSDRFSAERTGGSVSTLTIQRTQQEDSAVYLCASSSYRVSGYTFGSGTRLTVV.

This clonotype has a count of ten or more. CDR3 protein: CASSLRQASLAPRTDTQYF. In DNA form, the CDR3 reads TGTGCCAGCAGCTTAAGACAGGCCTCCCTGGCCCCTCGCACAGATACGCAGTATTTT. This rearrangement joins TRBV7-2 to TRBJ2-3, with D maybe TRBD1 (6 bases). Between the trimmed V and J ends, which lost 2 bases and 1 base, there was a span of 22 bases. Germline V lookup: CDR1 SGHTA, CDR2 FQGNSA. The CDR3 loop spans 19 amino acids.

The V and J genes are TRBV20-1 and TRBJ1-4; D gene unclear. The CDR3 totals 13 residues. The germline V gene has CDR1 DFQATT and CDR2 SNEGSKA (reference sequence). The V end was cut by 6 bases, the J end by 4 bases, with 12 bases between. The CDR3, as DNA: TGCAGTGCCAGCCCCGGACGTAATGAAAAACTGTTTTTT. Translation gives CSASPGRNEKLFF.

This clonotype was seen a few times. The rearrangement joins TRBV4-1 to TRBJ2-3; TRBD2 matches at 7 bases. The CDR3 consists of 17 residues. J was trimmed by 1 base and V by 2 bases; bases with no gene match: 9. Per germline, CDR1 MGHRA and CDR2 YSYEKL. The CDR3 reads CASSQIRTRSGTDTQYF. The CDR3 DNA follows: TGCGCCAGCAGCCAAATCAGGACTAGGAGTGGCACAGATACGCAGTATTTT.

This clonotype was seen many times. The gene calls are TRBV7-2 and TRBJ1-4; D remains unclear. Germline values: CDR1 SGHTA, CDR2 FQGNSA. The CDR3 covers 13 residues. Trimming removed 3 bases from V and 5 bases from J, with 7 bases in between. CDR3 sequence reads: CASSFNQNEKLFF. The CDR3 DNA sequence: TGTGCCAGCAGCTTTAATCAGAATGAAAAACTGTTTTTT.

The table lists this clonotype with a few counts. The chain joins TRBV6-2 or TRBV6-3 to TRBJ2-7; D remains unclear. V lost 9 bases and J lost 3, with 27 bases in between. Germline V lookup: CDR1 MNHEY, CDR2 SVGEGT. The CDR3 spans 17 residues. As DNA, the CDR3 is TGTGCCAGGGCAGACCAGCTTCCACGGGCATTTTTCTACGAGCAGTACGTC. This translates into CARADQLPRAFFYEQYV.

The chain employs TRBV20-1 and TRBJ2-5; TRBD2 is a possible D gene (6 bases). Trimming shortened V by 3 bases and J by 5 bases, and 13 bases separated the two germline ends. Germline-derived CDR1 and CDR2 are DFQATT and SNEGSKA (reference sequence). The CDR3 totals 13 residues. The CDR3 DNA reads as TGCAGTGCTAGCCCCGGGGGACGGGAGACCCAGTACTTC. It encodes CSASPGGRETQYF.

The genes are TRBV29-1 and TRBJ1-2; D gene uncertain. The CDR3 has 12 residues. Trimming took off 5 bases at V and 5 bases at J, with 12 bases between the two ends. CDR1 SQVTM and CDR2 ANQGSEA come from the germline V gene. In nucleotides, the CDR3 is TGCAGCGTTCGTGAGGGAGATTATGGCTACACCTTC. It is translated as CSVREGDYGYTF.

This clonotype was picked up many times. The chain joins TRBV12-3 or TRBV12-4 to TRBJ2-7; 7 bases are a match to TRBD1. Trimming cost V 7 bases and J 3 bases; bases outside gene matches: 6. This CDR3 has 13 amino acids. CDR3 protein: CASKSDRVYEQYF. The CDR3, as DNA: TGTGCCAGCAAATCAGACAGGGTCTACGAGCAGTACTTC.

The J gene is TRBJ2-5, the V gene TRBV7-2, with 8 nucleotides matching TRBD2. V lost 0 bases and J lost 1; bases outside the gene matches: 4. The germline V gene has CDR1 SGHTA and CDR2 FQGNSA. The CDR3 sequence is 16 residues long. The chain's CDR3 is CASSLARGGPQETQYF. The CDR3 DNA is TGTGCCAGCAGCTTAGCTCGGGGGGGCCCCCAAGAGACCCAGTACTTC.

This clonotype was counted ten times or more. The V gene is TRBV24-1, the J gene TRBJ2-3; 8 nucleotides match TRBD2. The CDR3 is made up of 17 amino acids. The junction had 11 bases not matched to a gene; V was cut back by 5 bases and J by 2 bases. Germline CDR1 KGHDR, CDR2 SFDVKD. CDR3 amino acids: CATSGRGSGGITDTQYF. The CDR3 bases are TGTGCCACCAGTGGCCGAGGATCGGGGGGGATCACAGATACGCAGTATTTT.

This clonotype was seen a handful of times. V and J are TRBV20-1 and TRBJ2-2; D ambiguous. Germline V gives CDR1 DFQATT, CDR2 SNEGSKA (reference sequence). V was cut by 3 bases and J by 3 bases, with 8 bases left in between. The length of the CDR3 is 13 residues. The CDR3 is CSASRQDTGELFF. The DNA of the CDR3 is TGCAGTGCTAGCCGGCAGGACACCGGGGAGCTGTTTTTT.

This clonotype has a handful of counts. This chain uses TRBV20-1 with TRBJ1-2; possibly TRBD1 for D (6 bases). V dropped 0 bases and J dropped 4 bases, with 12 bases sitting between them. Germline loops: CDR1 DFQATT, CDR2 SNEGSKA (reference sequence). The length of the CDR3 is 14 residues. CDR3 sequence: CSARDRVRGYGYTF. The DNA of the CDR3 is TGCAGTGCTAGAGATCGCGTCAGGGGCTATGGCTACACCTTC.

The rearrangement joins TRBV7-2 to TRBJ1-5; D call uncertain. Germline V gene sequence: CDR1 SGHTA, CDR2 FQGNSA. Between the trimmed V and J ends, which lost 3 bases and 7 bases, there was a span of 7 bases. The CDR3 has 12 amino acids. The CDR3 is CASSFAGQPQHF. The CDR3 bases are TGTGCCAGCAGCTTTGCGGGGCAGCCCCAGCATTTT.

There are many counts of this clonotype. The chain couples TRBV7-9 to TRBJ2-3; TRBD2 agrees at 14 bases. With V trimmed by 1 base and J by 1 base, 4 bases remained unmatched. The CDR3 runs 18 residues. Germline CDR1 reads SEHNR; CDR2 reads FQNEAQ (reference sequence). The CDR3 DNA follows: TGTGCCAGCAGCTTAGGGGGGACTAGCGGGGGAGGCACAGATACGCAGTATTTT. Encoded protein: CASSLGGTSGGGTDTQYF.

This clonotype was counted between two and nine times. In DNA, the CDR3 is TGTGCCAGCAGCACCACTAGCGGGAGGGAGCATACGCAGTATTTT. As protein: CASSTTSGREHTQYF. The V call is TRBV5-5, the J call TRBJ2-3; 13 bases match TRBD2. The CDR3 covers 15 residues. From germline, CDR1 is SGHKS and CDR2 YYEKEE (reference sequence). V dropped 4 bases and J dropped 7; count of bases not matched to a gene: 6.

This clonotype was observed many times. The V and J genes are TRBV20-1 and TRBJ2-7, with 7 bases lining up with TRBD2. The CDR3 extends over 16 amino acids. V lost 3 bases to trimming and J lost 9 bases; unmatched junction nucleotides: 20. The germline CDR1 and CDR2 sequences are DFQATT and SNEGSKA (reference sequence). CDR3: CSARVDSAGQAPRQYV. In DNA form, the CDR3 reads TGCAGTGCTAGGGTTGACTCAGCGGGGCAGGCTCCGAGGCAGTACGTC.

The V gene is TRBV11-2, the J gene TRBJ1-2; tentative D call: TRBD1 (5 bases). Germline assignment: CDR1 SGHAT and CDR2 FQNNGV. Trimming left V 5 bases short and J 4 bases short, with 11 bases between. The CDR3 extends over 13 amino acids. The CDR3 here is CASSKGTFYGYTF. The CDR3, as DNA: TGTGCCAGCAGCAAGGGGACTTTCTATGGCTACACCTTC. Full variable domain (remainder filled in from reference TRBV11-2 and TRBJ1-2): EAGVAQSPRYKIIEKRQSVAFWCNPISGHATLYWYQQILGQGPKLLIQFQNNGVVDDSQLPKDRFSAERLKGVDSTLKIQPAKLEDSAVYLCASSKGTFYGYTFGSGTRLTVV.

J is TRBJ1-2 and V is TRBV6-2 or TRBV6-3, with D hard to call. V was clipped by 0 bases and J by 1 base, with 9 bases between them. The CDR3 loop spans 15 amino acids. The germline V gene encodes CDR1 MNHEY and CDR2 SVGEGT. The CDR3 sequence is CASSYSTESNYGYTF. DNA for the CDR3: TGTGCCAGCAGTTACTCAACGGAGAGTAACTATGGCTACACCTTC.

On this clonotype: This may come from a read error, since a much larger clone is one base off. The CDR3 loop reads CASSLVERGDIDTQYF. The CDR3 DNA follows: TGCGCCAGCAGCTTGGTGGAGCGGGGGGACATAGATACGCAGTATTTT. The chain couples TRBV5-1 to TRBJ2-3; 9 nucleotides line up with TRBD2. Losses at the gene ends were 0 bases for V and 5 bases for J; bases not matched to a gene: 7. This CDR3 spans 16 amino acids. CDR1 and CDR2 (germline): SGHRS, YFSETQ.

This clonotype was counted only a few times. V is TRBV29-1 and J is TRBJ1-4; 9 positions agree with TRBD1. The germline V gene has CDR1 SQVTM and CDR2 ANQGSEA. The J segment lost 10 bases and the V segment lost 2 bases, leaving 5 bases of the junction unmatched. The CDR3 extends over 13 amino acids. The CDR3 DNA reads TGCAGCGTTGAAAGAACGACAGGGGGAAAACTGTTTTTT. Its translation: CSVERTTGGKLFF.

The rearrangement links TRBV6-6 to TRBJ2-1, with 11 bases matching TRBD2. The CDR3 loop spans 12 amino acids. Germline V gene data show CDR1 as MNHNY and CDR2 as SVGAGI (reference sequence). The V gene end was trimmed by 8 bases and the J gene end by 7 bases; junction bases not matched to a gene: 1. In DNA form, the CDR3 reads TGTGCCAGCCTAGCGGGGGGTAATGAGCAGTTCTTC. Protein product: CASLAGGNEQFF.

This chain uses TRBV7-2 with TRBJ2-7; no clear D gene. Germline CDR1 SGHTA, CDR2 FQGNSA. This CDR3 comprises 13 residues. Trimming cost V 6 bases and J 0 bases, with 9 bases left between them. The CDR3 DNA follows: TGTGCCAGCAGAGCTCCGAGCTCCTACGAGCAGTACTTC. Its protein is CASRAPSSYEQYF.

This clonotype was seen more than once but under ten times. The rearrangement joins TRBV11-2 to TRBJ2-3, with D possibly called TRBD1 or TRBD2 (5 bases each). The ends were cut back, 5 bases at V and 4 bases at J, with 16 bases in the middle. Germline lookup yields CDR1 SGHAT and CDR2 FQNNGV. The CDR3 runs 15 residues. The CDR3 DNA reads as TGTGCCAGCAGCCCCGGGACCGCCCTTTCAGATACGCAGTATTTT. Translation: CASSPGTALSDTQYF.

CDR3 residues: CASSLDRWGELFF. The CDR3 DNA is TGTGCCAGCAGCTTGGACAGGTGGGGGGAGCTGTTTTTT. The rearrangement links TRBV5-5 to TRBJ2-2, with D perhaps TRBD1 (5 bases). Trimming cost V 0 bases and J 8 bases, with 8 bases left between them. CDR3 length equals 13 residues. Per germline, CDR1 SGHKS and CDR2 YYEKEE (reference sequence).

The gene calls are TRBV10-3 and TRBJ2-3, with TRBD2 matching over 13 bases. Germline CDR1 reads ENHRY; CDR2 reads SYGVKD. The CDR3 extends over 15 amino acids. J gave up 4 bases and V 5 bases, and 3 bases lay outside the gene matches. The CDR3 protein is CAISRTSGGSDTQYF. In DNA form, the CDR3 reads TGTGCCATCAGTCGGACTAGCGGGGGTTCAGATACGCAGTATTTT.

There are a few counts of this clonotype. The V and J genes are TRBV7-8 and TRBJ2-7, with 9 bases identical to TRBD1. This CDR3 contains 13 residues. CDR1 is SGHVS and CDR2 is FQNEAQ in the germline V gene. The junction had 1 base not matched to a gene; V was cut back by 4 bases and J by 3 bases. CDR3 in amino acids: CASSWGQGYEQYV. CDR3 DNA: TGTGCCAGCAGCTGGGGACAGGGCTACGAGCAGTACGTC.

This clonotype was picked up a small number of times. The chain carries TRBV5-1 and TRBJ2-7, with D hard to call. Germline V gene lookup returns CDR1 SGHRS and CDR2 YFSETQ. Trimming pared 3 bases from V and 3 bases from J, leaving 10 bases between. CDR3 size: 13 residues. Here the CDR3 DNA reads TGCGCCAGCAGCTCCCCGGGTGGCTACGAGCAGTACTTC. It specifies CASSSPGGYEQYF.

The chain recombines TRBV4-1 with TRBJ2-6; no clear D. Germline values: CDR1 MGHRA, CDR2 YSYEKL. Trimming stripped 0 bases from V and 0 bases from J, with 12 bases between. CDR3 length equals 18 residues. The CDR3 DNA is TGCGCCAGCAGCCAAGAGGGTCGCCTAATCTCTGGGGCCAACGTCCTGACTTTC. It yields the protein CASSQEGRLISGANVLTF.

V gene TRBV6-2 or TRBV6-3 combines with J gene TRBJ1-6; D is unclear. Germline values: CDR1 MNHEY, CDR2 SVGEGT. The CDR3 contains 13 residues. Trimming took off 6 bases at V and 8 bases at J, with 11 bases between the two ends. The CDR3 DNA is TGTGCCAGCAGGGAGGGAAGGCATTCACCCCTCCACTTT. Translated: CASREGRHSPLHF.